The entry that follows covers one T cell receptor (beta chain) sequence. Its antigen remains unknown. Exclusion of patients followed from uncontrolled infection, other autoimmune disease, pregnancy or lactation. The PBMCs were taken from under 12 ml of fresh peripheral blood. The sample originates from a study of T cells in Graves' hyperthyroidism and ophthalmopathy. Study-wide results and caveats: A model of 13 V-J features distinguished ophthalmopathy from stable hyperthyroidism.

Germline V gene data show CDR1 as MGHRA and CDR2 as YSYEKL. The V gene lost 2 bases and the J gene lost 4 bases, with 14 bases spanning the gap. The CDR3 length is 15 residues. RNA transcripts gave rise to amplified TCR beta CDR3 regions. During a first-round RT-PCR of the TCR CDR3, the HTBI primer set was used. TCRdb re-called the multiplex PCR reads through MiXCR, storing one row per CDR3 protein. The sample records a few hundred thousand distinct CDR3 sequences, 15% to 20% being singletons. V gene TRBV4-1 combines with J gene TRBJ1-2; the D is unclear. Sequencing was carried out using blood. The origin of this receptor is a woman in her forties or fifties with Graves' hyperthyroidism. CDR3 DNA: TGCGCCAGCAGCCAAAGCGTTCCTGGAGTCTATGGCTACACCTTC. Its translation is CASSQSVPGVYGYTF.